This section outlines one T cell receptor (beta chain) sequence together with its context. This sample is part of a study of blood T cell repertoires in COVID-19. Overall study context: Samples representing acute and convalescent COVID-19 were sourced from the United States, Italy and Spain.

Participants were aged about 18 to 90 years, lived in about two dozen US areas, and enrolled virtually. Original processing notes: Nucleated cell number was recorded as an estimate derived from reference gene primer amplification. Method: immunoSEQ multiplex PCR; TCRdb's copy keeps in-frame clones and lacks some. The DNA was the basis for D and trimming; V, J and clone size are from that table. This table has some 150,000 clones, roughly 87% appearing once. The germline gives CDR1 LGHDT, CDR2 YNNKEL (reference sequence). The V gene lost 3 bases and the J gene lost 5 bases, with 10 bases spanning the gap. This CDR3 contains 13 residues.

Sequenced input: PBMCs or T cells enriched from blood (not recorded which). The rearrangement joins TRBV3-1 (or the pseudogene TRBV3-2) to TRBJ1-1; D is unresolved. This sequence was found in a human donor with acute COVID-19. The donor label of this sample is uncertain. The DNA of the CDR3 is TGTGCCAGCAGCCACAATGGCAGGACTGAAGCTTTCTTT. Amino acid sequence: CASSHNGRTEAFF.